The 25 T cell receptor beta chains reported below all come from one sample, sequenced in a study of blood T cell repertoires in COVID-19 (dated by TCRdb to 2018 to 2020). Library preparation was by the immunoSEQ multiplex PCR assay. The source is immuneACCESS, and TCRdb retained only in-frame sequences with V and J called. Part of the clones is not carried over; for the studies checked, unresolved V genes explain less than half of this, and the remainder is unexplained. This sample is represented by some 170,000 clones; 80% to 90% of them were singletons. The ten largest clones capture 3.9% of the sample. Material: peripheral blood. Source of these receptors: a woman aged 60 to 75 who had recovered from COVID-19.

This clone was counted between two and nine times. CDR3 in amino acids: CASSLYPRGNMNTEAFF. CDR3 DNA: TGCGCCAGCAGCTTGTATCCCAGGGGGAACATGAACACTGAAGCTTTCTTT. The chain carries TRBV5-1 and TRBJ1-1, with TRBD1 matching 7 bases. The V gene's germline CDR1 is SGHRS and CDR2 YFSETQ. The CDR3 covers 17 residues. V shed 1 base, J shed 0 bases, and the junction held 9 bases outside the gene matches.

In the case of this clone: Distinct nucleotide sequences in the sample also encode this CDR3. The chain combines TRBV19 with TRBJ1-1, with no clear D. This CDR3 has 12 residues. Germline assignment: CDR1 LNHDA and CDR2 SQIVND (reference sequence). V was pared by 4 bases and J by 4 bases, with 7 bases between. CDR3 DNA sequence: TGTGCCAGTAGTACGGGGTTCACTGAAGCTTTCTTT. This encodes CASSTGFTEAFF.

This chain links TRBV5-1 with TRBJ2-3; a possible D gene is TRBD1 (6 bases). The V end lost 1 base, the J end lost 6 bases, and 15 bases lay between the germline ends. CDR1 is SGHRS, CDR2 YFSETQ, per germline. This CDR3 contains 15 residues. The CDR3 nucleotides read TGCGCCAGCAGCTTGACGGGCCTCCAGGGGGATACGCAGTATTTT. This gives the protein CASSLTGLQGDTQYF. Together with reference TRBV5-1 and TRBJ2-3, the CDR3 gives the full variable domain: KAGVTQTPRYLIKTRGQQVTLSCSPISGHRSVSWYQQTPGQGLQFLFEYFSETQRNKGNFPGRFSGRQFSNSRSEMNVSTLELGDSALYLCASSLTGLQGDTQYFGPGTRLTVL.

This clone came up once. The chain is built from TRBV5-1 and TRBJ2-3; TRBD2 agrees at 8 bases. The CDR3 has 15 amino acids. From germline, CDR1 is SGHRS and CDR2 YFSETQ. The V and J ends lost 4 bases and 2 bases, in that order; junction bases with no gene match: 6. The CDR3 loop is CASSLGGADTDTQYF. CDR3 nucleotide sequence: TGCGCCAGCAGCCTCGGGGGGGCGGACACAGATACGCAGTATTTT.

The sample holds one count of this clone. The genes are TRBV5-1 and TRBJ1-6, with a tentative D call TRBD1 (6 bases). Germline assignment: CDR1 SGHRS and CDR2 YFSETQ. The CDR3 covers 14 residues. Trimming shortened V by 4 bases and J by 5 bases, and 10 bases separated the two germline ends. As DNA, the CDR3 is TGCGCCAGCAGCGCGGACAGAAATAATTCACCCCTCCACTTT. Its protein is CASSADRNNSPLHF. Combining the CDR3 with reference TRBV5-1 and TRBJ1-6 gives the whole variable domain KAGVTQTPRYLIKTRGQQVTLSCSPISGHRSVSWYQQTPGQGLQFLFEYFSETQRNKGNFPGRFSGRQFSNSRSEMNVSTLELGDSALYLCASSADRNNSPLHFGNGTRLTVT.

This clone was recorded at least ten times. This chain's CDR3 is CASSESGQPQHF. CDR3 coding DNA: TGTGCCAGCAGTGAATCAGGGCAGCCCCAGCATTTT. The V and J genes are TRBV2 and TRBJ1-5; a possible D gene is TRBD1 (5 bases). Germline-derived CDR1 and CDR2 are SNHLY and FYNNEI. The CDR3 sequence is 12 residues long. Trimming took off 2 bases at V and 7 bases at J, with 6 bases between the two ends. Complete variable domain (other parts from reference TRBV2 and TRBJ1-5): EPEVTQTPSHQVTQMGQEVILRCVPISNHLYFYWYRQILGQKVEFLVSFYNNEISEKSEIFDDQFSVERPDGSNFTLKIRSTKLEDSAMYFCASSESGQPQHFGDGTRLSIL.

This chain's CDR3 is CASSVSGTGREKLFF. In DNA, the CDR3 is TGTGCCAGTAGTGTCTCCGGGACAGGGCGCGAAAAACTGTTTTTT. The chain recombines TRBV19 with TRBJ1-4; 9 bases match TRBD1. J was trimmed by 8 bases and V by 5 bases; bases with no gene match: 9. The germline gives CDR1 LNHDA, CDR2 SQIVND (reference sequence). The CDR3 runs to 15 residues.

The gene calls are TRBV20-1 and TRBJ2-5, with 12 bases lining up with TRBD2. Germline CDR1 and CDR2: DFQATT and SNEGSKA (reference sequence). CDR3 size: 16 residues. V lost 3 bases to trimming and J lost 5 bases; unmatched junction nucleotides: 10. CDR3 sequence (DNA): TGCAGTGCTAGTCCCGTAGGACTAGCGGGGTCCGAGACCCAGTACTTC. Protein: CSASPVGLAGSETQYF.

The rearrangement uses TRBV5-1 and TRBJ1-5, with 11 bases fitting TRBD1. V trimming: 4 bases; J trimming: 7 bases; junction bases outside the gene matches: 4. CDR1 is SGHRS and CDR2 is YFSETQ in the germline V gene. This CDR3 region has 14 residues. In DNA, the CDR3 is TGCGCCAGCAGCCAGGGACAGGGGGACCAGCCCCAGCATTTT. Translating gives CASSQGQGDQPQHF.

The CDR3 nucleotides are TGTGCCAGCAGACCTAGCGGGGAGGAGACCCAGTACTTC. Its translation: CASRPSGEETQYF. The chain uses TRBV2 and TRBJ2-5; 9 bases agree with TRBD2. The ends lost 6 bases at V and 5 bases at J; junction bases unmatched: 4. Germline V gene lookup returns CDR1 SNHLY and CDR2 FYNNEI. CDR3 length: 13 residues.

This clone was found once. V usage is TRBV11-2 and J usage is TRBJ1-1, with a tentative D call TRBD1 (6 bases). CDR1 SGHAT and CDR2 FQNNGV come from the germline V gene. The CDR3 is 16 amino acids. V lost 3 bases and J lost 0, with 14 bases in between. CDR3 residues: CASSFWTDQMNTEAFF. As DNA, the CDR3 is TGTGCCAGCAGCTTCTGGACAGACCAAATGAACACTGAAGCTTTCTTT.

The chain joins TRBV7-9 to TRBJ2-2, with TRBD1 as a possible D gene (6 bases). CDR3 length: 16 amino acids. Germline CDR1 and CDR2: SEHNR and FQNEAQ (reference sequence). V lost 5 bases and J 0 bases, leaving 13 bases between the germline ends. The CDR3 DNA reads as TGTGCCAGCAGCAAACAGGGCTACTCGAACACCGGGGAGCTGTTTTTT. The encoded protein is CASSKQGYSNTGELFF.

This rearrangement joins TRBV4-3 to TRBJ2-3; D is uncertain. The V gene lost 0 bases and the J gene lost 0 bases, with 10 bases spanning the gap. Germline V gene data show CDR1 as LGHNA and CDR2 as YSLEER. There are 16 residues in the CDR3. CDR3 amino acids: CASSQEPPGSTDTQYF. DNA of the CDR3: TGCGCCAGCAGCCAAGAGCCGCCAGGTAGCACAGATACGCAGTATTTT.

CDR3 nucleotides: TGCGCCAGCAGCTTGCAACCCGTCAGCTCCTACGAGCAGTACTTC. Encoded protein: CASSLQPVSSYEQYF. The chain joins TRBV5-1 to TRBJ2-7; D unclear. Germline loops: CDR1 SGHRS, CDR2 YFSETQ. Trimming took 1 base from V and 0 from J, leaving 11 bases between them. The CDR3 is 15 residues long.

The CDR3 region has the DNA TGTGCCAGCAGCTCCGGGACAGGGGGTGAAAAACTGTTTTTT. It translates to CASSSGTGGEKLFF. The chain recombines TRBV9 with TRBJ1-4, with TRBD1 matching 11 bases. The J segment lost 7 bases and the V segment lost 4 bases, leaving 3 bases of the junction unmatched. Germline V gene sequence: CDR1 SGDLS, CDR2 YYNGEE. The CDR3 totals 14 residues.

This chain uses TRBV28 with TRBJ2-7; 8 bases fit TRBD1. The CDR3 has 15 residues. With 6 bases clipped from V and 4 bases from J, the junction kept 11 bases outside the gene matches. Germline CDR1 and CDR2: MDHEN and SYDVKM. This CDR3 is CASRPTGTGKYEQYF. As DNA, the CDR3 is TGTGCCAGCAGACCAACCGGGACAGGAAAGTACGAGCAGTACTTC.

The rearrangement uses TRBV5-4 and TRBJ1-6, with 7 bases identical to TRBD1. Germline assignment: CDR1 SGHNT and CDR2 YYREEE (reference sequence). With 0 bases clipped from V and 3 bases from J, the junction kept 6 bases outside the gene matches. The CDR3 totals 17 residues. The CDR3 bases are TGTGCCAGCAGCTTGGCCAGCAACAGGGGCTATAATTCACCCCTCCACTTT. This codes for CASSLASNRGYNSPLHF.

This chain joins TRBV7-9 and TRBJ2-4, with a weak D call TRBD2 (5 bases). Germline-derived CDR1 and CDR2 are SEHNR and FQNEAQ (reference sequence). V gave up 3 bases and J gave up 0 bases, with 9 bases separating them. This CDR3 is built from 15 residues. CDR3 residues: CASSFGSLAKNIQYF. CDR3 coding DNA: TGTGCCAGCAGCTTTGGGAGCTTAGCCAAAAACATTCAGTACTTC. The whole variable domain, remainder taken from reference TRBV7-9 and TRBJ2-4, is DTGVSQNPRHKITKRGQNVTFRCDPISEHNRLYWYRQTLGQGPEFLTYFQNEAQLEKSRLLSDRFSAERPKGSFSTLEIQRTEQGDSAMYLCASSFGSLAKNIQYFGAGTRLSVL.

This clone was detected only once. This rearrangement joins TRBV19 to TRBJ2-3; 10 nucleotides match TRBD2. Trimming cost V 5 bases and J 3 bases; bases outside gene matches: 8. Germline assignment: CDR1 LNHDA and CDR2 SQIVND (reference sequence). The CDR3 has 16 amino acids. DNA of the CDR3: TGTGCCAGTAGTCCGGGACATAGCGGGAGGACAGATACGCAGTATTTT. It codes for CASSPGHSGRTDTQYF.

V and J are TRBV2 and TRBJ1-1; TRBD1 might be the D (5 bases). CDR1 is SNHLY, CDR2 FYNNEI, per germline. V was trimmed by 8 bases and J by 8 bases, leaving 15 bases between them. The CDR3 extends over 12 amino acids. CDR3 region: CASGGEYSEAFF. As DNA, the CDR3 is TGTGCCAGCGGGGGGGAGTACTCAGAAGCTTTCTTT.

This clone appeared a few times. The gene calls are TRBV27 and TRBJ2-1; 11 positions agree with TRBD2. The V gene end was trimmed by 4 bases and the J gene end by 7 bases; junction bases not matched to a gene: 12. CDR3 length: 17 residues. CDR1 and CDR2 from the germline V gene are MNHEY and SMNVEV (reference sequence). The CDR3 protein is CASSWLAGGSGINEQFF. CDR3 DNA: TGTGCCAGCAGTTGGCTAGCGGGGGGAAGTGGAATAAATGAGCAGTTCTTC.

The genes are TRBV24-1 and TRBJ1-2, with 8 bases fitting TRBD1. V lost 3 bases, J lost 7 bases, and 3 bases stayed unmatched. Germline V lookup: CDR1 KGHDR, CDR2 SFDVKD. The CDR3 sequence is 13 residues long. CDR3 in amino acids: CATSDLDRAGYTF. The CDR3 bases are TGTGCCACCAGTGATCTGGACAGGGCTGGCTACACCTTC.

The genes are TRBV19 and TRBJ1-5; 9 bases map to TRBD1. This CDR3 is built from 15 residues. V dropped 6 bases and J dropped 4; count of bases not matched to a gene: 7. Germline V CDR1 and CDR2: LNHDA, SQIVND (reference sequence). CDR3 DNA sequence: TGTGCCAGTAGAGTATCGGACAGGGGTAATCAGCCCCAGCATTTT. Amino acid sequence: CASRVSDRGNQPQHF.

This clone was seen only once. This rearrangement joins TRBV19 to TRBJ1-5; D not resolved. The CDR3 loop spans 15 amino acids. The germline V and J ends were trimmed by 3 bases and 4 bases, with 13 bases remaining between them. In germline, CDR1 is LNHDA, CDR2 SQIVND (reference sequence). The CDR3 DNA is TGTGCCAGTAGTATCGCCTTCTCGGGGAATCAGCCCCAGCATTTT. This gives the protein CASSIAFSGNQPQHF.

This rearrangement joins TRBV11-2 to TRBJ1-2, with 7 bases lining up with TRBD1. This CDR3 region has 17 residues. Looked up from germline, CDR1 is SGHAT and CDR2 is FQNNGV. V was pared by 5 bases and J by 0 bases, with 12 bases of the junction left unmatched. CDR3 nucleotides: TGTGCCAGCAGCGTGGACGGGACAGCCACCTCTAACTATGGCTACACCTTC. It is translated as CASSVDGTATSNYGYTF.